The source of this TCR beta chain is a study of breast tumors, draining lymph nodes, adjacent tissues. The study's findings and limits: Compared with lymph nodes, tumors were less diverse; compared with nontumor tissue, more. Findings are consistent with lymph node origin and intratumoral expansion of most tumor T cells.

One entry per CDR3 protein, called by TCRdb with MiXCR from the multiplex PCR reads. The sample contains about 110,000 distinct CDR3 sequences, more than 25% of which appear only once. Axillary draining lymph nodes of breast cancer patients supplied the node samples. Many counts were recorded for this clonotype. Its target is not known. Trimming pared 5 bases from V and 3 bases from J, leaving 10 bases between. The germline V gene encodes CDR1 SGHAT and CDR2 FQNNGV. The CDR3 is made up of 13 amino acids. Sequencing was performed on axillary lymph node tissue. The chain links TRBV11-2 to TRBJ1-2; possibly TRBD1 for D (5 bases). This TCR was sampled from a female donor with breast cancer. Some clones in this sample may be carry-over from other donors' samples. CDR3 nucleotides: TGTGCCAGCAGCCTATCGGGGGACTATGGCTACACCTTC. It translates to CASSLSGDYGYTF.